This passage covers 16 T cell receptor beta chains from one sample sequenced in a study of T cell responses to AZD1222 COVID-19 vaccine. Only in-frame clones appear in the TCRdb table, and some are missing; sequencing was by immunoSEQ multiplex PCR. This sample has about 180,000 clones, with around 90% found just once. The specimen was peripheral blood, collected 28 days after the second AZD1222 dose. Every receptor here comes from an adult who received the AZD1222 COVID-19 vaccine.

CDR3: CASSLRWYEQYF. CDR3 nucleotides: TGTGCCAGCAGTTTGCGGTGGTATGAGCAGTACTTC. This sequence joins TRBV28 and TRBJ2-7, with no clear D. The germline V gene has CDR1 MDHEN and CDR2 SYDVKM. With 3 bases removed from V and 7 bases from J, the gap between germline ends came to 10 bases. The CDR3 extends over 12 amino acids.

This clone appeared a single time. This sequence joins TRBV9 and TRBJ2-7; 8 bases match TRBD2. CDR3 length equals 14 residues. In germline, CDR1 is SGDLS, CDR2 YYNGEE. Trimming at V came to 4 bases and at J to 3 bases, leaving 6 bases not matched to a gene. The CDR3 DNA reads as TGTGCCAGCAGCCCCAGCGGGAGCGTCTACGAGCAGTACTTC. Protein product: CASSPSGSVYEQYF.

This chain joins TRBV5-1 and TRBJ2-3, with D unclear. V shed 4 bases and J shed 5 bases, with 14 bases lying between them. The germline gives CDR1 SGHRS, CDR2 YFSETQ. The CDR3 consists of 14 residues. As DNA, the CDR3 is TGCGCCAGCAGCGCCGAGGACGTCCGAGATACGCAGTATTTT. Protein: CASSAEDVRDTQYF.

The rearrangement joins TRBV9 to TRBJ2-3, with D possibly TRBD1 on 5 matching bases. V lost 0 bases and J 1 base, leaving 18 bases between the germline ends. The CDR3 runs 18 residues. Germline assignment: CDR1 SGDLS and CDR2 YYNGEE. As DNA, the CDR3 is TGTGCCAGCAGCGTAGCTACTACGGGCAGGGTAGGCACAGATACGCAGTATTTT. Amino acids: CASSVATTGRVGTDTQYF.

This CDR3 reads CASSIEQVPATNEKLFF. The CDR3 region has the DNA TGTGCCAGTAGTATTGAACAGGTCCCGGCAACTAATGAAAAACTGTTTTTT. The V gene is TRBV19, the J gene TRBJ1-4; TRBD1 is a possible D gene (5 bases). V lost 3 bases and J lost 0, with 14 bases in between. The CDR3 is 17 amino acids. Germline CDR1 reads LNHDA; CDR2 reads SQIVND (reference sequence).

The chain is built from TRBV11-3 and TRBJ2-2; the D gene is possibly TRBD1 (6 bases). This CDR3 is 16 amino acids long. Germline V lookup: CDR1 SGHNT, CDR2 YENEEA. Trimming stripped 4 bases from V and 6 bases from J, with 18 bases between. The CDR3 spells CASSSGDRLRSGELFF. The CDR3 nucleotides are TGTGCCAGCAGCTCAGGTGACAGGCTACGTTCCGGGGAGCTGTTTTTT.

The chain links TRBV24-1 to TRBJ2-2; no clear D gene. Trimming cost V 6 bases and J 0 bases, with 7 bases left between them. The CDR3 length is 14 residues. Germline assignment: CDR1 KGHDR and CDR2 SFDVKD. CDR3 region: CATSMRANTGELFF. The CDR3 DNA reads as TGTGCCACCAGTATGCGCGCGAACACCGGGGAGCTGTTTTTT.

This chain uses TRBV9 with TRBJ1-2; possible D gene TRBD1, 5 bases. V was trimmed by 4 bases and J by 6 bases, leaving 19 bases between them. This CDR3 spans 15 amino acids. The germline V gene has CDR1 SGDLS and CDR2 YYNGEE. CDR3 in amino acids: CASSPPGGERDGYTF. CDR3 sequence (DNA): TGTGCCAGCAGCCCGCCCGGGGGGGAACGTGATGGCTACACCTTC.

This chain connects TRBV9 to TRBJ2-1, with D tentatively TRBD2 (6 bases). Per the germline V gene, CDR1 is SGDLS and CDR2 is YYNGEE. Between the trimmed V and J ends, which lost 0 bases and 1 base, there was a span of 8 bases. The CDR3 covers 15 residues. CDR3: CASSVGSGSYNEQFF. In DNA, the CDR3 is TGTGCCAGCAGCGTAGGTAGCGGATCCTACAATGAGCAGTTCTTC.

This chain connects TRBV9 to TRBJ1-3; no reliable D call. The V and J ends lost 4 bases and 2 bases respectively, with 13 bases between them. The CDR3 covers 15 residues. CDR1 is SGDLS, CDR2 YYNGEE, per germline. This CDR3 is CASSLDVGTGNTIYF. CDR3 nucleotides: TGTGCCAGCAGCCTAGACGTAGGGACTGGAAACACCATATATTTT.

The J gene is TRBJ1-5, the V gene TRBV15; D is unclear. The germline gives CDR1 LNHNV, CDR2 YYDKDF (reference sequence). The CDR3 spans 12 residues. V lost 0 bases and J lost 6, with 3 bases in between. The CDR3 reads CATSRDGQPQHF. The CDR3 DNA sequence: TGTGCCACCAGCAGAGACGGTCAGCCCCAGCATTTT.

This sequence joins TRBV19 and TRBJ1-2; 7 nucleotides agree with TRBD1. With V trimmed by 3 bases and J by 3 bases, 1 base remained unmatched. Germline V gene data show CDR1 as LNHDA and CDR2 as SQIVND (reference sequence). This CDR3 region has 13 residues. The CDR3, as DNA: TGTGCCAGTAGTATTCAGGGGGACTATGGCTACACCTTC. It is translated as CASSIQGDYGYTF.

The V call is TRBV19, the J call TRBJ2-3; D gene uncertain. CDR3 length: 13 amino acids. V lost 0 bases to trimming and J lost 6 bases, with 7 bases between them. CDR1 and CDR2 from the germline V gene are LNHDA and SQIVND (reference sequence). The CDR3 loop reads CASSIDGRDTQYF. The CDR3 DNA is TGTGCCAGTAGTATAGATGGGCGGGATACGCAGTATTTT.

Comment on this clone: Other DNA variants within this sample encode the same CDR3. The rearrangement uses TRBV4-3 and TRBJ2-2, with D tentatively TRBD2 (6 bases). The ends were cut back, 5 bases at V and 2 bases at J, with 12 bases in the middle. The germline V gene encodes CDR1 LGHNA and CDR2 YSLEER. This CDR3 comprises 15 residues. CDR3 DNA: TGCGCCAGCAGCGAGGGAGGACATAACACCGGGGAGCTGTTTTTT. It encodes CASSEGGHNTGELFF.

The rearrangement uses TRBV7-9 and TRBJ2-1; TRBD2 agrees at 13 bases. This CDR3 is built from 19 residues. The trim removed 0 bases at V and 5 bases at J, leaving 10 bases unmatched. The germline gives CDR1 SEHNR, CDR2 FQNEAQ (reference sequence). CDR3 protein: CASSLASGTSGIRHNEQFF. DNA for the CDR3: TGTGCCAGCAGCTTAGCCTCCGGGACTAGCGGGATCCGACACAATGAGCAGTTCTTC. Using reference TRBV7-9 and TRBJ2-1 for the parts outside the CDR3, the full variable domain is DTGVSQNPRHKITKRGQNVTFRCDPISEHNRLYWYRQTLGQGPEFLTYFQNEAQLEKSRLLSDRFSAERPKGSFSTLEIQRTEQGDSAMYLCASSLASGTSGIRHNEQFFGPGTRLTVL.

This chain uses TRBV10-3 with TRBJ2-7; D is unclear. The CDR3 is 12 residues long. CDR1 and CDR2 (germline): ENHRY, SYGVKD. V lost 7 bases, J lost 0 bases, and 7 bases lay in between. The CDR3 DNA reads TGTGCCATCATGGGATACTCCTACGAGCAGTACTTC. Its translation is CAIMGYSYEQYF.